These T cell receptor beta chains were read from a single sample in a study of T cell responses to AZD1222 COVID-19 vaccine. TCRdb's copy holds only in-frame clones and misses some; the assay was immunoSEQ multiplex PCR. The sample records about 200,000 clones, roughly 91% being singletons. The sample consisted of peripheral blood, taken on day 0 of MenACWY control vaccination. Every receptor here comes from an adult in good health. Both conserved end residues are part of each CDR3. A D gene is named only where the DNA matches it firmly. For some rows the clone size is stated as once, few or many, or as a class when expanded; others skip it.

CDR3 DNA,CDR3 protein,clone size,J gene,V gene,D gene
TGTGCCAGCAGCCTTGTACAGGGGTTTGGCTATGGCTACACCTTC,CASSLVQGFGYGYTF,NA,TRBJ1-2,TRBV28,TRBD1
TGTGCCAGCAGTTATTGGGGCACTGAAGCTTTCTTT,CASSYWGTEAFF,NA,TRBJ1-1,TRBV6-2/TRBV6-3,NA
TGTGCCAGCGGGGGGACACGGAATCAGCCCCAGCATTTT,CASGGTRNQPQHF,NA,TRBJ1-5,TRBV12-3/TRBV12-4,NA
TGCGCCAGCAGCCAATCCCCGTATCGGCCCCAGCATTTT,CASSQSPYRPQHF,few,TRBJ1-5,TRBV4-1,NA
TGTGCCAGCAGTGAATATACCCGATCTGGAAACACCATATATTTT,CASSEYTRSGNTIYF,NA,TRBJ1-3,TRBV25-1,NA
TGTGCCAGCAGTTCCCCAAGCGGAGGCCTGAGAACAGATACGCAGTATTTT,CASSSPSGGLRTDTQYF,NA,TRBJ2-3,TRBV7-8,NA
TGTGCCAGCAGCGTGGGGGGGTGGAACACCGGGGAGCTGTTTTTT,CASSVGGWNTGELFF,once,TRBJ2-2,TRBV9,TRBD2
TGTGCCAGCACCATCAGGCTTAGCTCCTATAATTCACCCCTCCACTTT,CASTIRLSSYNSPLHF,NA,TRBJ1-6,TRBV5-6,NA
TGTGCCAGTAGTCCCGGGTTTCAGTCTGGAAACACCATATATTTT,CASSPGFQSGNTIYF,NA,TRBJ1-3,TRBV19,NA
TGCAGCGTGGAAGGGGGGGCTAGCTCCTACAATGAGCAGTTCTTC,CSVEGGASSYNEQFF,NA,TRBJ2-1,TRBV29-1,NA
TGTGCCTGGAGTGGACAGGGGGCCCACACTGAAGCTTTCTTT,CAWSGQGAHTEAFF,NA,TRBJ1-1,TRBV30,TRBD1
TGTGCCAGCAGCTTAAGCAGAGGATATCCAAACTTC,CASSLSRGYPNF,NA,TRBJ1-2,TRBV5-6,NA
TGTGCCACCACCCGGACAGGGGGGACGTCACCCCTCCACTTT,CATTRTGGTSPLHF,NA,TRBJ1-6,TRBV27,TRBD1
TGTGCCAGCAGCTTAGATGAGGGTGAAAAACTGTTTTTT,CASSLDEGEKLFF,NA,TRBJ1-4,TRBV7-9,NA
TGCGCCAGCAGCTTTAGCGGGAGCACAGATACGCAGTATTTT,CASSFSGSTDTQYF,NA,TRBJ2-3,TRBV5-1,TRBD2
TGTGCCAGCAGTGAGGTAGGCAGGGGATTTAACAATGAGCAGTTCTTC,CASSEVGRGFNNEQFF,NA,TRBJ2-1,TRBV2,NA
TGTGCCAGCATCCCCGGATGGGGCGCGGAGCCTGAAGCTTTCTTT,CASIPGWGAEPEAFF,NA,TRBJ1-1,TRBV6-5,NA
TGTGCCAGCAGTTCCCCGGGACCCACCGGGGAGCTGTTTTTT,CASSSPGPTGELFF,NA,TRBJ2-2,TRBV28,NA
TGTGCCTGCGTACTTGGGGGGCGGGATGAGCAGTTCTTC,CACVLGGRDEQFF,NA,TRBJ2-1,TRBV30,NA
TGTGCCAGCAGCCAGGGACAGGGTTATCAGCCCCAGCATTTT,CASSQGQGYQPQHF,NA,TRBJ1-5,TRBV3-1/TRBV3-2,TRBD1
TGTGCCAGCAGCTTAGGTCTGGACAGGGGGCGTGGACGCAATTCACCCCTCCACTTT,CASSLGLDRGRGRNSPLHF,NA,TRBJ1-6,TRBV7-9,TRBD1
TGCAGTGCTAGTCGCGGGGGGGTTCGGAATGAGCAGTTCTTC,CSASRGGVRNEQFF,NA,TRBJ2-1,TRBV20-1,TRBD2
TGTGCCAGCAGCCAAGGTAGCGGGGCACTTGGTTTT,CASSQGSGALGF,NA,TRBJ1-3,TRBV4-2,NA
TGTGCCAGTAGACCGACAGGGGTGGGGAATCAGCCCCAGCATTTT,CASRPTGVGNQPQHF,once,TRBJ1-5,TRBV19,TRBD1
TGCAGCGCCGACGGCGGATTCCCCTATGGCTACACCTTC,CSADGGFPYGYTF,NA,TRBJ1-2,TRBV29-1,NA
TGTGCCAGCAGCTTGACTAGCGGGGCGTCCTCTGGGGCCAACGTCCTGACTTTC,CASSLTSGASSGANVLTF,NA,TRBJ2-6,TRBV7-2,TRBD2
TGTGCCAGCAGCCAGGCACGAGGGGGGCTGAACTATGGCTACACCTTC,CASSQARGGLNYGYTF,NA,TRBJ1-2,TRBV4-2,NA
TGCGCCAGCAGCTTGGTACAGGGGGCCATGGGGACTGAAGCTTTCTTT,CASSLVQGAMGTEAFF,NA,TRBJ1-1,TRBV5-1,TRBD1
TGTGCCAGCAGTTACGGCGGGGGAGGGCGAGAGACCCAGTACTTC,CASSYGGGGRETQYF,NA,TRBJ2-5,TRBV6-2/TRBV6-3,TRBD2
TGTGCCAGCAGCCCAGGGGGTATAGCCAAAAACATTCAGTACTTC,CASSPGGIAKNIQYF,NA,TRBJ2-4,TRBV7-2,TRBD1
TGTGCCAGCAGCTCGCTATTACGGGCTGAAGCTTTCTTT,CASSSLLRAEAFF,NA,TRBJ1-1,TRBV7-2,NA
TGTGCCAGTAGTGTTCAATCTAGCACAGATACGCAGTATTTT,CASSVQSSTDTQYF,NA,TRBJ2-3,TRBV19,NA
TGTGCCACCAGCAGGACAGGGGGAGGTGACTATGGCTACACCTTC,CATSRTGGGDYGYTF,few,TRBJ1-2,TRBV15,TRBD1